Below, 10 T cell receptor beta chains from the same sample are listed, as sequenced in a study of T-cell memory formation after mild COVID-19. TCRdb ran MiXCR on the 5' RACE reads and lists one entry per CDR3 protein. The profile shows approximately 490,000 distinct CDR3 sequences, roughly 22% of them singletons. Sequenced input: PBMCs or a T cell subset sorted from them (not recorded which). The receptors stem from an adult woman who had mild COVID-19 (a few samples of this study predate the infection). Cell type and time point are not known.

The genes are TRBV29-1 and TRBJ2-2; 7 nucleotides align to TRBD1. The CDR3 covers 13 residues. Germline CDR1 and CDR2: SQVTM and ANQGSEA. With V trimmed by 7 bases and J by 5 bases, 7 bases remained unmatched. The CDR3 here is CSARGLGTGELFF. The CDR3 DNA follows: TGCAGCGCAAGGGGGCTTGGGACCGGGGAGCTGTTTTTT.

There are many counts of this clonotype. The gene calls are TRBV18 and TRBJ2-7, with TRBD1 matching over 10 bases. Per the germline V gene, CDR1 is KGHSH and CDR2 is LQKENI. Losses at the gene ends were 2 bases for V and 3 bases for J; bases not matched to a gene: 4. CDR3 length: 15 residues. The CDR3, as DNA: TGTGCCAGCTCACCAGGGGACAGGGGAGTCTACGAGCAGTACTTC. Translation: CASSPGDRGVYEQYF.

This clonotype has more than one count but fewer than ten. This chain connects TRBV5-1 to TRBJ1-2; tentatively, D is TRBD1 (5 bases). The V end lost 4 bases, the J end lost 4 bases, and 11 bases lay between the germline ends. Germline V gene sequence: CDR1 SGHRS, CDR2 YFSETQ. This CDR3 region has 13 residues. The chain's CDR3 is CASSTTEIYGYTF. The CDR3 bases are TGCGCCAGCAGCACGACAGAGATCTATGGCTACACCTTC. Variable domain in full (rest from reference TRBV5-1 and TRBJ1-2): KAGVTQTPRYLIKTRGQQVTLSCSPISGHRSVSWYQQTPGQGLQFLFEYFSETQRNKGNFPGRFSGRQFSNSRSEMNVSTLELGDSALYLCASSTTEIYGYTFGSGTRLTVV.

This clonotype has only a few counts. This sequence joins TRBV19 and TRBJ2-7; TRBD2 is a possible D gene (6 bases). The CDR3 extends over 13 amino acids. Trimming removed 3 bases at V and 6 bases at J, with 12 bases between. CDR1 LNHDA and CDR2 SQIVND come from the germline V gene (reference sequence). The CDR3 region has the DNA TGTGCCAGTAGTATCCTCCTGGGGGGCGAGCAGTACTTC. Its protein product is CASSILLGGEQYF.

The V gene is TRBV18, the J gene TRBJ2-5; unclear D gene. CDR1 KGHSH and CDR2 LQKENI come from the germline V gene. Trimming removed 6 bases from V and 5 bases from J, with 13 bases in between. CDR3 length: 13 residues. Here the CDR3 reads CASSQLDRETQYF. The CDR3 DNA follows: TGTGCCAGCTCCCAATTGGACCGGGAGACCCAGTACTTC.

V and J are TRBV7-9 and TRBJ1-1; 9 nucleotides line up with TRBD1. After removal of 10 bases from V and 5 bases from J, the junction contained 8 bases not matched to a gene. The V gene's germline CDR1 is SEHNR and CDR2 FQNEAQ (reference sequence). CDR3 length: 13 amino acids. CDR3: CATDNRGHTEAFF. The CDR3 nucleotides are TGTGCCACCGATAACAGGGGGCATACTGAAGCTTTCTTT.

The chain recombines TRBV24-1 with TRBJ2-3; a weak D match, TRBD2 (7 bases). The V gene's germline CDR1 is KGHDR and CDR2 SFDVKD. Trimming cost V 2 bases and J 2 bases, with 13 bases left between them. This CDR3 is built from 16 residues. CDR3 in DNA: TGTGCCACCAGTGATTGGGAGGGACACCCCACAGATACGCAGTATTTT. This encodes CATSDWEGHPTDTQYF.

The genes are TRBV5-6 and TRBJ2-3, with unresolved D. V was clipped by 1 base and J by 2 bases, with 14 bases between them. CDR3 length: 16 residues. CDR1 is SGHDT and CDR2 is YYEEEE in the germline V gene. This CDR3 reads CASSLRAVKNTDTQYF. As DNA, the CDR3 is TGTGCCAGCAGCTTGCGGGCGGTGAAGAACACAGATACGCAGTATTTT.

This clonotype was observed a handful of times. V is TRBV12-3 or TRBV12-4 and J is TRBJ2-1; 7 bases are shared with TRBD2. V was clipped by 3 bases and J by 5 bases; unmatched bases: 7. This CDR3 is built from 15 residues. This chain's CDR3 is CASSFSWGLNNEQFF. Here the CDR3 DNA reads TGTGCCAGCAGTTTTTCGTGGGGACTAAACAATGAGCAGTTCTTC.

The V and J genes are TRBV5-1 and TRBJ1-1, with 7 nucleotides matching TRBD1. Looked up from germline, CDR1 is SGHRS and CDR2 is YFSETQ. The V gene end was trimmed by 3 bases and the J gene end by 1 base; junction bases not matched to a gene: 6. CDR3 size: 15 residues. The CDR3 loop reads CASSYRGSANTEAFF. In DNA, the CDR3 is TGCGCCAGCAGCTACAGGGGTTCGGCGAACACTGAAGCTTTCTTT.